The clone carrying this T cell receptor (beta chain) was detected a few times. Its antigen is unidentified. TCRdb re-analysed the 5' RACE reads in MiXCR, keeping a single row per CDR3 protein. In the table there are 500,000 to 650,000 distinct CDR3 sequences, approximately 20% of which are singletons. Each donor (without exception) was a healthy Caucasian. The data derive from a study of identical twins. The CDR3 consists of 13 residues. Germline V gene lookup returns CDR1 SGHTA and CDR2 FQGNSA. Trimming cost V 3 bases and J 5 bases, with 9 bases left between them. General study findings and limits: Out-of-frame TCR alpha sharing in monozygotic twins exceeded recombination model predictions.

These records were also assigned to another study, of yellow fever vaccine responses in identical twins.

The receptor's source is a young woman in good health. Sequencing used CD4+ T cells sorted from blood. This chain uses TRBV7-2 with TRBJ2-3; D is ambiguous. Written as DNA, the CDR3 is TGTGCCAGCAGCTTGATTTGGGGAGATACGCAGTATTTT. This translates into CASSLIWGDTQYF.